This paragraph reports one TCR beta chain. Its antigen is currently unknown. This sample was included in a study of beta chain features in type 1 diabetes. Regarding the study as a whole: Using cDNA template may skew counts toward highly expressing activated cells. Type 1 diabetes patients had TCRB CDR3s that were shorter (moderately but significantly so) in all four CD4+ subsets. VDJ junctions sequenced from type 1 diabetes patients showed fewer insertions and more deletions.

The germline V and J ends were trimmed by 4 bases and 3 bases, with 16 bases remaining between them. CDR1 SQVTM and CDR2 ANQGSEA come from the germline V gene. The CDR3 spans 14 residues. What was sequenced were expressed TCRB transcripts, since all of the isolated RNA had been reverse transcribed. Roughly 3.6 million reads, on average, came from each naive, central memory and regulatory T cell sample. Repertoires were generated with immunoSEQ multiplex PCR, while TCRdb's copy carries only in-frame clones and drops some. The table lists 350,000 to 400,000 clones, about 15% of them singletons. What was sequenced was naive CD4+ T cells from blood. This clonotype was sampled from a woman younger than 30 in good health. This rearrangement joins TRBV29-1 to TRBJ2-7; D might be TRBD1 (5 bases). DNA of the CDR3: TGCAGCGTTGCTAGGGGCGCAAATATCTACGAGCAGTACTTC. It translates to CSVARGANIYEQYF.